Described below is a single TCR beta chain sequence and its context. This sample was taken from a study of cytomegalovirus exposure and HLA in healthy donors. On the study more broadly: The same platform was used for the 110 or so validation repertoires as for the 666 first-cohort repertoires, as reported in a later analysis.

The repertoire was sequenced with immunoSEQ multiplex PCR; TCRdb's copy has only in-frame clones and lacks some. The sample yields under 200,000 clones, about 95% seen once. The CDR3 runs 11 residues. Germline-derived CDR1 and CDR2 are MNHEY and SVGAGI. The V end lost 5 bases, the J end lost 0 bases, and 2 bases lay between the germline ends. The sequence derives from a woman aged 18-29 years in good health and CMV-seronegative. The chain is built from TRBV6-5 and TRBJ2-7; D gene unclear. The sequenced sample consisted of PBMCs. CDR3 loop: CASSRSYEQYF. Written as DNA, the CDR3 is TGTGCCAGCAGTCGCTCCTACGAGCAGTACTTC.